This T cell receptor (beta chain) appears in the sequencing data of a study of PD-L1 blockade in urothelial cancer. Study summary: As for prior chemotherapy regimens, patients had received 0 to 3.

This clone was detected only once. Antigen: not known. Study-wide results and limits: Durable benefit was linked to greater 3-week expansion of tumor-associated blood clones.

Metastatic or locally advanced urothelial carcinoma was present in the patients. Sequencing used immunoSEQ multiplex PCR; TCRdb keeps in-frame clones, though not all of them. The table includes roughly 20,000 clones, roughly 90% detected once. The material was PBMCs, obtained around atezolizumab (anti-PD-L1) treatment. The receptor comes from a woman aged 60-75 years with urothelial cancer.

In DNA, the CDR3 is TGTGCCAGCAGGGACAGCGGACTAGTCCACGAGCAGTACTTC. This translates into CASRDSGLVHEQYF. The chain has TRBV6-6 and TRBJ2-7; maybe TRBD2 (7 bases). Germline V gene data show CDR1 as MNHNY and CDR2 as SVGAGI (reference sequence). With 6 bases removed from V and 5 bases from J, the gap between germline ends came to 17 bases. The CDR3 consists of 14 residues.